This T cell receptor beta chain was sequenced for a study of control samples from healthy donors and cancer patients (dated by TCRdb to 2018 to 2021). As regards this clone: Its antigen is currently not known. Nothing much larger sits one base from this clone, and base qualities are not available.

Library preparation used the immunoSEQ multiplex PCR assay. The clones in this table, taken by TCRdb from immuneACCESS, are in-frame only. Not every clone is retained; where verified, under half of the shortfall comes from an unresolved V gene, and the cause of the rest is unknown. A total of about 220,000 clones appear in this sample, roughly 94% of them only once. The ten largest clones take up less than 1.6% of the sample. CDR1 and CDR2 are read off the germline V gene as SGHVS and FNYEAQ. Between the V and J ends, shortened by 7 bases and 0 bases respectively, the junction contains 19 bases. The cysteine opens and the phenylalanine closes a CDR3 of 17 amino acids. The sequence is cut down to CDR3 DNA, 51 bases in frame from base 1.

The sequence is built from TRBV7-6 and TRBJ1-5; TRBD1 is possibly the D segment (6 matching bases). The sequenced sample was blood. The sequence was collected from a man in his forties or fifties in good health. The nucleotides read TGTGCCAGCAAAAGACTAGAGGGACACCCTAGCAATCAGCCCCAGCATTTT. Its translation is CASKRLEGHPSNQPQHF.